This paragraph reports one T cell receptor beta chain. Germline assignment: CDR1 ENHRY and CDR2 SYGVKD. This CDR3 is built from 15 residues. With V trimmed by 3 bases and J by 5 bases, 5 bases remained unmatched. This entry comes from a study of blood T cell repertoires in COVID-19. Per the original data handling: Reference gene primer amplification yielded estimated nucleated cell counts. This table comes from immunoSEQ multiplex PCR, and its TCRdb copy is limited to in-frame clones, with some not included. V, J and clone size are taken as reported in that table, and D and trimming were inferred from the DNA itself. Among about 160,000 clones, 90% to 95% were seen once, and the ten largest hold 3.5% to 5%.

The chain joins TRBV10-3 to TRBJ2-5, with TRBD2 matching 11 bases. The sequence came from a woman aged 45-59 years with acute or convalescent COVID-19. The sample was peripheral blood. CDR3 in amino acids: CAISDSGRAGETQYF. CDR3 sequence (DNA): TGTGCCATCAGTGATAGCGGGAGGGCCGGGGAGACCCAGTACTTC.